The source of this T cell receptor (beta chain) is a study of T-cell reconstitution after alpha-beta-depleted transplantation in children. TCRbeta library construction was performed incorporating unique molecular identifiers. In TCRdb, the PCR reads were re-called with MiXCR into one record per CDR3 protein. This sample yields a few hundred thousand distinct CDR3 sequences, of which over 20% are seen a single time; under 45% belongs to the top ten. Trimming took 1 base from V and 4 from J; bases not matched to a gene: 5. Germline lookup yields CDR1 GTSNPN and CDR2 SVGIG (reference sequence). This CDR3 is 14 amino acids long.

The sequence was collected from a boy under two years old with Wiskott-Aldrich syndrome, due to receive a stem cell transplant. The sample consisted of PBMCs, taken before TCRalphabeta/CD19-depleted stem cell transplant. V usage is TRBV30 and J usage is TRBJ1-1; 8 nucleotides line up with TRBD1. CDR3 coding DNA: TGTGCCTGGAGTGCGCAGGGGGCCATCACTGAAGCTTTCTTT. Translating it yields CAWSAQGAITEAFF.